Below, one T cell receptor beta chain is given with its context. Its target is not known. These data are taken from a study of blood T cells in healthy people across ages. Overall study findings and caveats: Both higher diversity and more naive CD4+ cells marked long-lived donors when set against aged donors. Per million T cells, TCR beta diversity dropped roughly linearly as age increased.

Next came a second PCR, run for about 7 to 12 cycles, which used a sample-barcoded 5' primer along with a J-beta primer mix. Every single cDNA molecule received a tag from a template-switch adaptor with 12 random nucleotides. TCRdb used MiXCR to reprocess the 5' RACE reads, holding one entry per CDR3 protein. This sample has around 1.7 million distinct CDR3 sequences, with under 30% found just once. What was sequenced was blood. The TCR was taken from a woman aged 25-40 years in good health.

The CDR3 protein is CSARALLDTDTQYF. As DNA, the CDR3 is TGCAGTGCTAGAGCCCTCTTGGACACAGATACGCAGTATTTT. The V call is TRBV20-1, the J call TRBJ2-3; D is unclear. The germline CDR1 and CDR2 sequences are DFQATT and SNEGSKA (reference sequence). The CDR3 spans 14 residues. V dropped 1 base and J dropped 2 bases, with 10 bases sitting between them.